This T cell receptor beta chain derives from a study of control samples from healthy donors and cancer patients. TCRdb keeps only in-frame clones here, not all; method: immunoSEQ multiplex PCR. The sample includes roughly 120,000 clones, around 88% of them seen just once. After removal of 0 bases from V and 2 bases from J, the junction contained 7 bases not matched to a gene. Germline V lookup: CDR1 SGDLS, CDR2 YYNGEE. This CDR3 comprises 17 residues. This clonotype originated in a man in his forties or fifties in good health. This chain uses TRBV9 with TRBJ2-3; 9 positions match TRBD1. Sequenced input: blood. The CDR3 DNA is TGTGCCAGCAGCGTAGTCGGAACAGGGGGCGTCACAGATACGCAGTATTTT. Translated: CASSVVGTGGVTDTQYF.